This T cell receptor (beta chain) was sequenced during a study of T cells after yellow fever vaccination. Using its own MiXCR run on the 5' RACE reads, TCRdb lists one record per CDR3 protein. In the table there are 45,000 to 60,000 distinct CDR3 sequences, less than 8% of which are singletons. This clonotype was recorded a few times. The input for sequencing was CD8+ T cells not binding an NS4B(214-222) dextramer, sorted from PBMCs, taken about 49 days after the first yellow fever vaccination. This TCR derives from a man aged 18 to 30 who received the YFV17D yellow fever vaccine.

CDR3 DNA sequence: TGCGCCAGCAGCGTAGGACAGAACACCGGGGAGCTGTTTTTT. Translated: CASSVGQNTGELFF. The genes are TRBV5-1 and TRBJ2-2; TRBD1 might be the D (5 bases). CDR1 is SGHRS and CDR2 is YFSETQ in the germline V gene. V lost 4 bases to trimming and J lost 1 base, with 8 bases between them. The CDR3 has 14 amino acids.